The sequence of this TCR beta chain was determined in a study of prognosis after radiotherapy for stage I lung cancer. Turning to the study itself: There were seven patients whose tumors were squamous cell carcinoma and approximately eleven whose tumors were adenocarcinoma. While over 12 patients showed no significant progression after radiotherapy, a few developed distant metastases at a median of approximately 7 months. General observations from the study: Unique TCR clone counts dropped after stereotactic body radiation therapy, from a median of around 9,500 to 6,500.

Blood draws of 5.5 to 6 milliliters of peripheral blood occurred at each of two time points. Two rounds of multiplex PCR amplified TCR beta CDR3 from genomic DNA. For every TRBV and TRBJ gene, a specific primer was used in first-round PCR. TCRdb recomputed calls from the multiplex PCR reads with MiXCR, one row per CDR3 protein. Of nearly 20,000 distinct CDR3 sequences detected, about a quarter appear once; the ten largest clones hold approximately 23%. This clonotype occurred many times. Antigen unknown. Sample: PBMCs, taken before or after stereotactic body radiation therapy (not recorded which). The sequence came from a donor aged 50 or older with non-small cell lung cancer.

The CDR3 DNA reads as TGTGCCAGTAGTACGCAGGGTGATACGCAGTATTTT. It codes for CASSTQGDTQYF. The rearrangement uses TRBV19 and TRBJ2-3; perhaps TRBD1 as D (5 bases). There are 12 residues in the CDR3. CDR1 is LNHDA and CDR2 is SQIVND in the germline V gene (reference sequence). Trimming took off 4 bases at V and 6 bases at J, with 8 bases between the two ends.